Below, 11 T cell receptor beta chains from the same sample are listed, as sequenced in a study of beta chain features in type 1 diabetes. Sequencing targeted expressed TCRB transcripts, as all isolated RNA had been reverse transcribed. Only in-frame clones appear in the TCRdb table, and some are missing; sequencing was by immunoSEQ multiplex PCR. The sample has under 450,000 clones; around 15% are singletons. Sequenced input: naive CD4+ T cells from blood. These receptors came from a woman aged 18-29 years in good health.

In its sample, this clone was seen once. The chain joins TRBV5-1 to TRBJ2-2; a possible D gene is TRBD2 (6 bases). This CDR3 spans 14 amino acids. Germline assignment: CDR1 SGHRS and CDR2 YFSETQ. Trimming took off 1 base at V and 7 bases at J, with 11 bases between the two ends. Here the CDR3 reads CASSLTSSDGELFF. CDR3 bases: TGCGCCAGCAGCTTGACTAGCTCCGACGGGGAGCTGTTTTTT.

In its sample, this clone was seen a few times. This chain uses TRBV2 with TRBJ2-3; 10 bases match TRBD2. The germline V gene encodes CDR1 SNHLY and CDR2 FYNNEI. This CDR3 is built from 13 residues. CDR3 protein: CAQREGGTDTQYF. CDR3 in DNA: TGTGCGCAGCGGGAGGGCGGGACAGATACGCAGTATTTT.

This chain joins TRBV25-1 and TRBJ2-7, with TRBD2 matching over 7 bases. V was clipped by 3 bases and J by 3 bases; unmatched bases: 8. CDR1 is MGHDK and CDR2 is SYGVNS in the germline V gene. The CDR3 spans 15 residues. CDR3 bases: TGTGCCAGCAGTGACTCCGCGGGAGCAGGCTACGAGCAGTACTTC. It yields the protein CASSDSAGAGYEQYF.

This clone was picked up a small number of times. The gene calls are TRBV4-1 and TRBJ1-1; 9 bases map to TRBD1. The germline CDR1 and CDR2 sequences are MGHRA and YSYEKL. The V and J ends lost 4 bases and 1 base, in that order; junction bases with no gene match: 7. CDR3 size: 16 residues. This chain's CDR3 is CASSRAGTGSNTEAFF. The CDR3 DNA follows: TGCGCCAGCAGCCGAGCGGGGACAGGGTCGAACACTGAAGCTTTCTTT.

The chain employs TRBV7-9 and TRBJ2-5; D perhaps matches TRBD1 (6 bases). The CDR3 spans 17 residues. The V gene lost 4 bases and the J gene lost 4 bases, with 22 bases spanning the gap. CDR1 is SEHNR and CDR2 is FQNEAQ in the germline V gene (reference sequence). In DNA form, the CDR3 reads TGTGCCAGCAGCTCCCTGAGCCAGGGGAGTGTTAGAGAGACCCAGTACTTC. Protein product: CASSSLSQGSVRETQYF.

The chain combines TRBV6-5 with TRBJ2-3; D not certain. There are 13 residues in the CDR3. Germline V gene sequence: CDR1 MNHEY, CDR2 SVGAGI. Trimming removed 7 bases from V and 1 base from J, with 9 bases in between. The CDR3 DNA follows: TGTGCCAGCACCTACTCCGGCACAGATACGCAGTATTTT. Protein product: CASTYSGTDTQYF.

This clone was picked up a small number of times. The V call is TRBV19, the J call TRBJ2-5, with 7 bases that match TRBD1. CDR1 is LNHDA, CDR2 SQIVND, per germline (reference sequence). The length of the CDR3 is 15 residues. V shed 4 bases, J shed 3 bases, and the junction held 8 bases outside the gene matches. CDR3 protein: CASSNWDSKEETQYF. DNA of the CDR3: TGTGCCAGTAGTAACTGGGACAGTAAGGAAGAGACCCAGTACTTC.

This clone was observed a handful of times. The V and J genes are TRBV7-9 and TRBJ1-2, with 9 bases that match TRBD1. CDR3 length equals 15 residues. With V trimmed by 5 bases and J by 7 bases, 11 bases remained unmatched. Germline-derived CDR1 and CDR2 are SEHNR and FQNEAQ (reference sequence). This chain's CDR3 is CASSNGQGWISGYTF. CDR3 DNA: TGTGCCAGCAGCAACGGACAGGGGTGGATAAGTGGCTACACCTTC. The full variable domain, in which reference TRBV7-9 and TRBJ1-2 provide the parts outside the CDR3, is DTGVSQNPRHKITKRGQNVTFRCDPISEHNRLYWYRQTLGQGPEFLTYFQNEAQLEKSRLLSDRFSAERPKGSFSTLEIQRTEQGDSAMYLCASSNGQGWISGYTFGSGTRLTVV.

This chain links TRBV7-9 with TRBJ2-3; a weak D match, TRBD2 (5 bases). Trimming removed 6 bases at V and 0 bases at J, with 10 bases between. Germline CDR1 reads SEHNR; CDR2 reads FQNEAQ (reference sequence). There are 14 residues in the CDR3. The CDR3: CASRQTGSTDTQYF. CDR3 nucleotides: TGTGCCAGCAGGCAAACGGGGAGCACAGATACGCAGTATTTT.

The DNA of the CDR3 is TGTGCCTGGGGGACAGCGAACACCGGGGAGCTGTTTTTT. Translated: CAWGTANTGELFF. The chain joins TRBV30 to TRBJ2-2, with 7 bases fitting TRBD1. The germline V gene has CDR1 GTSNPN and CDR2 SVGIG (reference sequence). The CDR3 has 13 amino acids. Trimming removed 5 bases from V and 0 bases from J; junction bases left unmatched: 0.

The chain has TRBV7-9 and TRBJ2-5; TRBD2 agrees at 7 bases. In germline, CDR1 is SEHNR, CDR2 FQNEAQ (reference sequence). The CDR3 runs 16 residues. V gave up 8 bases and J gave up 3 bases; unmatched junction bases: 15. The CDR3 sequence: CASGGGPEATKETQYF. The CDR3, as DNA: TGTGCCAGCGGGGGGGGTCCGGAGGCCACAAAAGAGACCCAGTACTTC. Full variable domain (outside the CDR3, taken from reference TRBV7-9 and TRBJ2-5): DTGVSQNPRHKITKRGQNVTFRCDPISEHNRLYWYRQTLGQGPEFLTYFQNEAQLEKSRLLSDRFSAERPKGSFSTLEIQRTEQGDSAMYLCASGGGPEATKETQYFGPGTRLLVL.